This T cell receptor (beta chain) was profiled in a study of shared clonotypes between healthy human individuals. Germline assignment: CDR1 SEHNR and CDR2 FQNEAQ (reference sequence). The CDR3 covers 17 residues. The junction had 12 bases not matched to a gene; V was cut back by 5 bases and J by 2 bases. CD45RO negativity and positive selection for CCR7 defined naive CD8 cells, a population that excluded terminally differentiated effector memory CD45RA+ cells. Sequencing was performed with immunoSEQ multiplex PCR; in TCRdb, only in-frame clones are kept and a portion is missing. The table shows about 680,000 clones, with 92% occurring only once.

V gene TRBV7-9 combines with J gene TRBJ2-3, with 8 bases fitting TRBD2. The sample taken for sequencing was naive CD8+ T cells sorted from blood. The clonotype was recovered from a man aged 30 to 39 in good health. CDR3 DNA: TGTGCCAGCAGCACCAGTACGACTAGCGTATACACAGATACGCAGTATTTT. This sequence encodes CASSTSTTSVYTDTQYF.